This TCR beta chain was sequenced in a study of Ad26.COV2.S vaccination and SARS-CoV-2 variants. For the study at large: Among those in the COV1001 Ad26.COV2.S trial arm was the donor. Donor got 5x10^10 or 1x10^11 viral particles of Ad26.COV2.S. Study-level results: Substantial breadth in spike-specific CD8+ and CD4+ T cell responses was reportedly seen after vaccination. Measurements of TCR breadth and depth may have given underestimates of the total T cell responses.

TCRdb's table, derived via immunoSEQ multiplex PCR, lists solely in-frame clones and lacks some. The sample includes under 550,000 clones, approximately 87% seen only once; the top ten take 3.6%. In the case of this clone: Its antigen is unidentified.

The treatment here: some 20 received Ad26.COV2.S at low or high dose, single or two shots; about 5 received placebo; per-sample allocation not given. Each sample was drawn 63 days after the first injection (of vaccine or placebo). The source was peripheral blood, collected in a trial of Ad26.COV2.S vaccine versus placebo. The sequence derives from a person between 18 and 65 years old who received the Ad26.COV2.S COVID-19 vaccine or a placebo.

The CDR3: CASSLTGTRTYEQYF. Written as DNA, the CDR3 is TGTGCCAGCAGTCTTACCGGGACACGGACCTACGAGCAGTACTTC. V and J are TRBV28 and TRBJ2-7; weak D call: TRBD1 (6 bases). Trimming took off 5 bases at V and 2 bases at J, with 16 bases between the two ends. Germline V gene data show CDR1 as MDHEN and CDR2 as SYDVKM. CDR3 length: 15 amino acids. Variable domain in full (rest from reference TRBV28 and TRBJ2-7): DVKVTQSSRYLVKRTGEKVFLECVQDMDHENMFWYRQDPGLGLRLIYFSYDVKMKEKGDIPEGYSVSREKKERFSLILESASTNQTSMYLCASSLTGTRTYEQYFGPGTRLTVT.